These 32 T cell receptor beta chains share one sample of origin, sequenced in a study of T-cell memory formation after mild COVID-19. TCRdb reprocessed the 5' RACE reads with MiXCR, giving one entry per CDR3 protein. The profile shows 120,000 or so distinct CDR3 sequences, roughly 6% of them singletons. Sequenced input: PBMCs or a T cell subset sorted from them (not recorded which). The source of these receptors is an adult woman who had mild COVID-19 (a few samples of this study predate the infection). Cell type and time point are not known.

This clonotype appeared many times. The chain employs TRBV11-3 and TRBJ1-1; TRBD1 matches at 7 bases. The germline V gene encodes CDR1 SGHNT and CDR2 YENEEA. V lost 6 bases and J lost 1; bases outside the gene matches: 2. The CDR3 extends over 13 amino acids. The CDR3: CASSRTGNTEAFF. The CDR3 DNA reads TGTGCCAGCAGTCGGACAGGGAACACTGAAGCTTTCTTT. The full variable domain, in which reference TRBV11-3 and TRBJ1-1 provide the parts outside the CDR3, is EAGVVQSPRYKIIEKKQPVAFWCNPISGHNTLYWYLQNLGQGPELLIRYENEEAVDDSQLPKDRFSAERLKGVDSTLKIQPAELGDSAVYLCASSRTGNTEAFFGQGTRLTVV.

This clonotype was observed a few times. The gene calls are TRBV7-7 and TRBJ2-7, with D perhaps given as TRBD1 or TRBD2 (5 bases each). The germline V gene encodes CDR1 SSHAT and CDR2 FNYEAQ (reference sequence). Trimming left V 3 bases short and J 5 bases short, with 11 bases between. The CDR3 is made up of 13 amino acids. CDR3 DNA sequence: TGTGCCAGCAGCTTCGAGAGGGGCGACGAGCAGTACTTC. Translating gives CASSFERGDEQYF.

CDR3 sequence: CASSLGTSGFDTQYF. CDR3 bases: TGTGCCAGCAGTCTCGGGACTAGCGGATTTGATACGCAGTATTTT. V gene TRBV5-5 combines with J gene TRBJ2-3, with 11 bases fitting TRBD2. The CDR3 is 15 residues long. Trimming took 5 bases from V and 6 from J; bases not matched to a gene: 8. Looked up from germline, CDR1 is SGHKS and CDR2 is YYEKEE (reference sequence).

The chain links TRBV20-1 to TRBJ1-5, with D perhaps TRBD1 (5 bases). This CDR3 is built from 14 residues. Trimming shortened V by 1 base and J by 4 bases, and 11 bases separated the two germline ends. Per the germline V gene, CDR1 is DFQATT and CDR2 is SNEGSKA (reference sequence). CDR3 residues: CSARVGAGNQPQHF. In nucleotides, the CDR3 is TGCAGTGCTAGAGTCGGGGCAGGGAATCAGCCCCAGCATTTT.

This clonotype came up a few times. CDR3 amino acids: CASSLRSQGTYEQYF. CDR3 coding DNA: TGCGCCAGCAGCTTGCGATCACAGGGGACCTACGAGCAGTACTTC. The J gene is TRBJ2-7, the V gene TRBV5-1, with 7 bases identical to TRBD1. From germline, CDR1 is SGHRS and CDR2 YFSETQ. This CDR3 is 15 amino acids long. Trimming cost V 1 base and J 2 bases; bases outside gene matches: 6.

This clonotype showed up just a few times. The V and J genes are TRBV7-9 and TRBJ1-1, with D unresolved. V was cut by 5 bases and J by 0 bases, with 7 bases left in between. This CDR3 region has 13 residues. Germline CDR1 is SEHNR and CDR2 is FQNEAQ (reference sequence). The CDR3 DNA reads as TGTGCCAGCAGCCCACACATGAACACTGAAGCTTTCTTT. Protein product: CASSPHMNTEAFF.

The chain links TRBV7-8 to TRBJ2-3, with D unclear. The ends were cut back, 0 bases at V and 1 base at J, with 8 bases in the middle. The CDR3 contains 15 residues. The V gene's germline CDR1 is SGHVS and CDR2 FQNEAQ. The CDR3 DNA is TGTGCCAGCAGCTTAGCAATAAGGGGCACAGATACGCAGTATTTT. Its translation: CASSLAIRGTDTQYF. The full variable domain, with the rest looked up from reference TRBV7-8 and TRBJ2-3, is GAGVSQSPRYKVAKRGQDVALRCDPISGHVSLFWYQQALGQGPEFLTYFQNEAQLDKSGLPSDRFFAERPEGSVSTLKIQRTQQEDSAVYLCASSLAIRGTDTQYFGPGTRLTVL.

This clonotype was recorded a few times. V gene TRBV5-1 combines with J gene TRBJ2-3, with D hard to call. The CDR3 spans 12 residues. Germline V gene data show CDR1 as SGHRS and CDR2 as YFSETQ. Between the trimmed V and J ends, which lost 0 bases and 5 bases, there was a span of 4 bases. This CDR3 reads CASSLDEDTQYF. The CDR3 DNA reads TGCGCCAGCAGCTTGGACGAAGATACGCAGTATTTT.

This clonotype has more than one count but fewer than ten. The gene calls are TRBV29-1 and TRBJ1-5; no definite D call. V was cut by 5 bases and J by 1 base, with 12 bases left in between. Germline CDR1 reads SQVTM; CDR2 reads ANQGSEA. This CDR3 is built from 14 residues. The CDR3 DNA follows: TGCAGCGTTCAAGCCCCCGGGAGCAATCAGCCCCAGCATTTT. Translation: CSVQAPGSNQPQHF.

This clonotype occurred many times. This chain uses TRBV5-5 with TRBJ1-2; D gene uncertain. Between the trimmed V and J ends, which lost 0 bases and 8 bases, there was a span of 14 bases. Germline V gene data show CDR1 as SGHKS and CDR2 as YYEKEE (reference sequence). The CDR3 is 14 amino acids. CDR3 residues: CASSLGVGINGYTF. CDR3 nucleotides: TGTGCCAGCAGCTTGGGGGTAGGGATTAACGGCTACACCTTC.

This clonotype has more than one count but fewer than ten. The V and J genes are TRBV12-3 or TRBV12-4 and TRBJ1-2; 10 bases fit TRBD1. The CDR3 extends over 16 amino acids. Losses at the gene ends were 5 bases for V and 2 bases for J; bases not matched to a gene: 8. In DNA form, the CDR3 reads TGTGCCAGCAGTCCCCTCCGGGGACAGGGGAACTATGGCTACACCTTC. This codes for CASSPLRGQGNYGYTF.

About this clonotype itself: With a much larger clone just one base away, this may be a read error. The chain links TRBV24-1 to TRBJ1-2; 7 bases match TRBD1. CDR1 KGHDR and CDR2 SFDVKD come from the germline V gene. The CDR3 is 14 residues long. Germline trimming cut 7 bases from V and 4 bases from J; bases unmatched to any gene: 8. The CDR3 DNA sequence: TGTGCCACCAGGGCCTCGGGACAGATCTATGGCTACACCTTC. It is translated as CATRASGQIYGYTF.

The CDR3: CASMVRTGFNQPQHF. CDR3 nucleotides: TGTGCCAGCATGGTGAGGACAGGATTCAATCAGCCCCAGCATTTT. The J gene is TRBJ1-5, the V gene TRBV6-1, with 7 bases fitting TRBD1. The germline V gene has CDR1 MNHNS and CDR2 SASEGT. This CDR3 spans 15 amino acids. The V and J ends lost 7 bases and 3 bases, in that order; junction bases with no gene match: 9.

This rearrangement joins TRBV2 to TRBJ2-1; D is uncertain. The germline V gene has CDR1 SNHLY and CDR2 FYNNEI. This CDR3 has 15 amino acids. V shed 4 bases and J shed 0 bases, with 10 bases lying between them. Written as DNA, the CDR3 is TGTGCCAGCAGTGTTCACACCAACTCCTACAATGAGCAGTTCTTC. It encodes CASSVHTNSYNEQFF.

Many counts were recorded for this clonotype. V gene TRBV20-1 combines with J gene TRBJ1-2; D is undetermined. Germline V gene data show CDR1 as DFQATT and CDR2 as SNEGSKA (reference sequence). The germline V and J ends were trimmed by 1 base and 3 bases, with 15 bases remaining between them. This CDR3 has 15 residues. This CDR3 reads CSARVNEAIDYGYTF. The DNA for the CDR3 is TGCAGTGCTAGAGTTAACGAGGCGATAGACTATGGCTACACCTTC.

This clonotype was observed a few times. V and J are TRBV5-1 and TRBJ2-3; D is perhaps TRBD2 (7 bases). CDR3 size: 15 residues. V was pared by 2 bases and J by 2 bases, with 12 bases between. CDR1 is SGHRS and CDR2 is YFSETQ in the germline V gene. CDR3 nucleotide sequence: TGCGCCAGCAGCTTAGGGGGGGGCTACACAGATACGCAGTATTTT. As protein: CASSLGGGYTDTQYF.

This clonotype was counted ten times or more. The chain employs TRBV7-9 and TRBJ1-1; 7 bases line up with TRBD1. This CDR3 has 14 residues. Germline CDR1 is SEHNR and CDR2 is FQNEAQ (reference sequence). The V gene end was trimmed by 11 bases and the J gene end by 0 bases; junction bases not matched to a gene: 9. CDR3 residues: CAADRQGMNTEAFF. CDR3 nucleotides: TGTGCCGCAGATCGACAGGGTATGAACACTGAAGCTTTCTTT.

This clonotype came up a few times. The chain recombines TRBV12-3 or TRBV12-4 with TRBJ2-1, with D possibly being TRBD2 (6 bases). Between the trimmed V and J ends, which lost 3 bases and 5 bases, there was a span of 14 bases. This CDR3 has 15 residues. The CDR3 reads CASSLGGGYDNEQFF. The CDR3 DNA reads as TGTGCCAGCAGTTTGGGTGGGGGGTACGACAATGAGCAGTTCTTC.

CDR3 sequence: CASSLDGGRTYEQYF. As DNA, the CDR3 is TGTGCCAGCAGCTTAGATGGTGGGAGGACTTACGAGCAGTACTTC. The chain combines TRBV11-3 with TRBJ2-7; D possibly corresponds to TRBD2 (6 bases). The germline V gene has CDR1 SGHNT and CDR2 YENEEA. Trimming took off 0 bases at V and 4 bases at J, with 13 bases between the two ends. CDR3 length: 15 residues.

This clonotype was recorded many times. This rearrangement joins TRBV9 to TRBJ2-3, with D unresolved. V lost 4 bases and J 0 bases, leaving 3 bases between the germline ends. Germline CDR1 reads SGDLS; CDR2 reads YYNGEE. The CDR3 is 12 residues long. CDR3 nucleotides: TGTGCCAGCAGCTGGAGCACAGATACGCAGTATTTT. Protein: CASSWSTDTQYF. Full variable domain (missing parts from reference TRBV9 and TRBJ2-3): DSGVTQTPKHLITATGQRVTLRCSPRSGDLSVYWYQQSLDQGLQFLIQYYNGEERAKGNILERFSAQQFPDLHSELNLSSLELGDSALYFCASSWSTDTQYFGPGTRLTVL.

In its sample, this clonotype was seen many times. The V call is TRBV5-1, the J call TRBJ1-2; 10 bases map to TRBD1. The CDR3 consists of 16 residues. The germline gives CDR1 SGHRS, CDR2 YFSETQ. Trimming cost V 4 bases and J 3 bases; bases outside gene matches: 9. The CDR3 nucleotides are TGCGCCAGCAGCACCGGACAGGGGGTAATGGACTATGGCTACACCTTC. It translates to CASSTGQGVMDYGYTF.

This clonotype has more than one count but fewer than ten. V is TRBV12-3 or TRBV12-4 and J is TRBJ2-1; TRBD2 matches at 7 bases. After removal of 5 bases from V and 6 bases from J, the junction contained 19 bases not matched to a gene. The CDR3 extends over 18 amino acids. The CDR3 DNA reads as TGTGCCAGCAGTCTCCCAGCCCGTCTAGCGGCGTTCGTCAATGAGCAGTTCTTC. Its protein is CASSLPARLAAFVNEQFF.

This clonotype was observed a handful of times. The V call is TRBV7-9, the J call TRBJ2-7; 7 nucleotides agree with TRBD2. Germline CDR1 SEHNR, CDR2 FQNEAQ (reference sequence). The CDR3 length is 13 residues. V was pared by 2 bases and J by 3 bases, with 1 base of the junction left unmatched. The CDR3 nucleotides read TGTGCCAGCAGCTTAAGGGACTACTACGAGCAGTACTTC. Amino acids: CASSLRDYYEQYF.

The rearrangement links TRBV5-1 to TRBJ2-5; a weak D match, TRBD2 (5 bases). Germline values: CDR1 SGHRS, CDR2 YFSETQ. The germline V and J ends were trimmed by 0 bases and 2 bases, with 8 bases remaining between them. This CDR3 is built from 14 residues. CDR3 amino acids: CASSLATTQETQYF. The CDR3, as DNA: TGCGCCAGCAGCTTGGCGACTACTCAAGAGACCCAGTACTTC.

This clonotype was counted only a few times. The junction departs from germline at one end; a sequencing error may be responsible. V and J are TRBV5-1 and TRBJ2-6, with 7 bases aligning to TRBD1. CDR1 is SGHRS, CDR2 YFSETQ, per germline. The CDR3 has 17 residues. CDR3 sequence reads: CASSLQGGSSGANVLTF. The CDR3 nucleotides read TGTGCCAGCAGCTTGCAAGGGGGCAGCTCTGGGGCCAACGTCCTGACTTTC.

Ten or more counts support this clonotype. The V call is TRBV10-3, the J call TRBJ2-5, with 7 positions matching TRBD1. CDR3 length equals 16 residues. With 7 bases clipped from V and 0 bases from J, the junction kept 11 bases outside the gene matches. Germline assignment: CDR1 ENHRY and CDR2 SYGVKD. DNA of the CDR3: TGTGCCATCAAAGGTGCTAGCAGGGGGTACCAAGAGACCCAGTACTTC. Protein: CAIKGASRGYQETQYF.

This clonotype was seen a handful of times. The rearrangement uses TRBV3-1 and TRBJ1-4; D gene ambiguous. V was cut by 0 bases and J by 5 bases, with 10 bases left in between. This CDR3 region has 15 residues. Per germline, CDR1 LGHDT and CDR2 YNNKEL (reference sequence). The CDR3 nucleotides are TGTGCCAGCAGCCAAGATCCCGGTGCGAATGAAAAACTGTTTTTT. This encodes CASSQDPGANEKLFF.

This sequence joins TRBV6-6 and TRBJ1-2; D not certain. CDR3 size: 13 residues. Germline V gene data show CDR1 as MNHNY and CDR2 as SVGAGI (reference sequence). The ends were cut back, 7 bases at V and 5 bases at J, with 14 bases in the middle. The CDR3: CASIGKGFYGYTF. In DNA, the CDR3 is TGTGCCAGCATCGGAAAAGGGTTTTATGGCTACACCTTC.

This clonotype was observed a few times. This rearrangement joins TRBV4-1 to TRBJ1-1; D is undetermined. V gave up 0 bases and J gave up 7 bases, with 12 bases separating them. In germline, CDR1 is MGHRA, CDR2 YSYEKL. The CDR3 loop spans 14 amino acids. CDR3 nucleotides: TGCGCCAGCAGCCAAGACCAGGTGTTCATTGAAGCTTTCTTT. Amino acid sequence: CASSQDQVFIEAFF.

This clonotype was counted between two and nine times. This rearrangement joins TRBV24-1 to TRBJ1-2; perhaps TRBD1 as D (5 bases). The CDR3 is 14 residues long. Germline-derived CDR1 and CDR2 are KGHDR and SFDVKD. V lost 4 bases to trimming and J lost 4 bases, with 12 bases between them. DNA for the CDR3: TGTGCCACCAGTGACCATGGACAACCCTATGGCTACACCTTC. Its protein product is CATSDHGQPYGYTF.

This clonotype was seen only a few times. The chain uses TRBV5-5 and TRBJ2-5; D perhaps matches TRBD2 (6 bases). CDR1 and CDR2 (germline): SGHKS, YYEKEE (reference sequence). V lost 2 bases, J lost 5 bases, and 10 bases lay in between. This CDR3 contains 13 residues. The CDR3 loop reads CASSFRGRETQYF. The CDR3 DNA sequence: TGTGCCAGCAGCTTTCGGGGGAGGGAGACCCAGTACTTC.

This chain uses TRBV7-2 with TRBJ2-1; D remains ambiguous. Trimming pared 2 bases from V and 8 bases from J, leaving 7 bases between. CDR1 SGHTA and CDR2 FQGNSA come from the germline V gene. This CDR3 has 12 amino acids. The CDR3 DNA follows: TGTGCCAGCAGCTTATTCGGTTATGAGCAGTTCTTC. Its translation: CASSLFGYEQFF.